These 15 T cell receptor beta chains were all obtained from the same sample, sequenced in a study of OX40 agonist ivuxolimab in advanced cancers. Receptor amplification or capture employed the immunoSEQ multiplex PCR assay. Drawn from immuneACCESS, this table holds only the in-frame rearrangements with V and J called that TCRdb kept. Clones are partly lost; checked studies trace under half to an unresolved V gene and leave the rest unexplained. The sample table contains under 65,000 clones; only one count was recorded for about 85% of them. About 2.9% of the sample comes from the top ten. Sequencing was performed on CD4+ or CD8+ T cells sorted from blood, taken in a trial of the OX40 agonist ivuxolimab. These receptor sequences come from an adult with an advanced solid tumor such as melanoma, head and neck, liver or kidney cancer.

The table lists this clone with a count of one. The chain employs TRBV18 and TRBJ2-1; perhaps D is TRBD1 or TRBD2 (6 bases each). V was clipped by 5 bases and J by 9 bases, with 20 bases between them. CDR1 KGHSH and CDR2 LQKENI come from the germline V gene. The CDR3 has 15 residues. The CDR3 sequence: CASSVSPGGRSEQFF. The CDR3 DNA follows: TGTGCCAGCTCAGTAAGCCCCGGGGGCCGGAGTGAGCAGTTCTTC.

The chain employs TRBV28 and TRBJ1-2; 8 bases align to TRBD1. CDR1 MDHEN and CDR2 SYDVKM come from the germline V gene. Losses at the gene ends were 4 bases for V and 7 bases for J; bases not matched to a gene: 17. The CDR3 runs 17 residues. This CDR3 is CASSSSGTGGDVVGYTF. The DNA for the CDR3 is TGTGCCAGCAGTTCGTCCGGCACAGGGGGGGACGTGGTTGGCTACACCTTC.

This clone was found a few times. The chain employs TRBV5-6 and TRBJ2-1, with D tentatively TRBD2 (6 bases). V was shortened by 4 bases and J by 3 bases, with 17 bases between the two germline ends. Germline values: CDR1 SGHDT, CDR2 YYEEEE. The CDR3 has 16 amino acids. Here the CDR3 reads CASSIRGGSYYNEQFF. The CDR3 DNA reads TGTGCCAGCAGCATACGAGGAGGGTCTTACTACAATGAGCAGTTCTTC.

The chain couples TRBV7-2 to TRBJ2-7; D is unclear. This CDR3 has 12 residues. CDR1 is SGHTA and CDR2 is FQGNSA in the germline V gene. V shed 5 bases and J shed 7 bases, with 12 bases lying between them. The CDR3, as DNA: TGTGCCAGCAGCCCTCAGTTGGGGGAGCAGTACTTC. Encoded protein: CASSPQLGEQYF.

The rearrangement links TRBV7-9 to TRBJ1-4; 7 nucleotides match TRBD1. The V gene's germline CDR1 is SEHNR and CDR2 FQNEAQ (reference sequence). The CDR3 has 14 amino acids. The trim removed 5 bases at V and 5 bases at J, leaving 5 bases unmatched. The CDR3 nucleotides are TGTGCCAGCAGCCCGTCCAGGGGGAATGAAAAACTGTTTTTT. It is translated as CASSPSRGNEKLFF.

This chain joins TRBV5-1 and TRBJ2-3, with a possible D match to TRBD2 (5 bases). Trimming cost V 0 bases and J 0 bases, with 8 bases left between them. The germline gives CDR1 SGHRS, CDR2 YFSETQ. The CDR3 extends over 15 amino acids. Here the CDR3 DNA reads TGCGCCAGCAGCTTGGTGGACTCTAGCACAGATACGCAGTATTTT. This sequence encodes CASSLVDSSTDTQYF.

This clone was found a few times. The chain links TRBV13 to TRBJ1-3; no reliable D call. Germline V gives CDR1 PRHDT, CDR2 FYEKMQ (reference sequence). The CDR3 is 15 residues long. V lost 0 bases to trimming and J lost 0 bases, with 6 bases between them. The CDR3 coding sequence is TGTGCCAGCAGCTTAGGGACATCCTCTGGAAACACCATATATTTT. Translation: CASSLGTSSGNTIYF.

This clone was seen once. The chain links TRBV5-4 to TRBJ2-7, with unresolved D. Looked up from germline, CDR1 is SGHNT and CDR2 is YYREEE (reference sequence). V gave up 0 bases and J gave up 2 bases, with 6 bases separating them. This CDR3 is 13 amino acids long. CDR3 in amino acids: CASSLDTAYEQYF. CDR3 in DNA: TGTGCCAGCAGCTTGGACACAGCCTACGAGCAGTACTTC.

This clone was observed a single time. The chain links TRBV4-2 to TRBJ2-1; 13 bases line up with TRBD2. CDR1 and CDR2 from the germline V gene are LGHNA and YNFKEQ. V lost 1 base and J lost 4; bases outside the gene matches: 1. The CDR3 loop spans 16 amino acids. The CDR3 nucleotides are TGTGCCAGCAGCCAAGGGGGACTAGCGGGGTACAATGAGCAGTTCTTC. Protein product: CASSQGGLAGYNEQFF.

Worth noting for this clone: At the DNA level, this CDR3 is encoded by other sequences in the same sample as well. The CDR3 DNA follows: TGTGCCAGCAGCCGGGGACAAGGGGGAAACTATGGCTACACCTTC. Residues: CASSRGQGGNYGYTF. This rearrangement joins TRBV4-2 to TRBJ1-2, with a tentative D call TRBD1 (6 bases). The CDR3 is 15 amino acids. V lost 4 bases to trimming and J lost 2 bases, with 14 bases between them. Germline-derived CDR1 and CDR2 are LGHNA and YNFKEQ.

The rearrangement uses TRBV30 and TRBJ2-5, with D perhaps TRBD1 (6 bases). The V gene lost 3 bases and the J gene lost 5 bases, with 10 bases spanning the gap. There are 12 residues in the CDR3. Germline-derived CDR1 and CDR2 are GTSNPN and SVGIG (reference sequence). The CDR3, as DNA: TGTGCCTGGAGGCAGGGGTGGGAGACCCAGTACTTC. It encodes CAWRQGWETQYF. The variable domain in full, with the rest retrieved from reference TRBV30 and TRBJ2-5, is SQTIHQWPATLVQPVGSPLSLECTVEGTSNPNLYWYRQAAGRGLQLLFYSVGIGQISSEVPQNLSASRPQDRQFILSSKKLLLSDSGFYLCAWRQGWETQYFGPGTRLLVL.

V and J are TRBV5-6 and TRBJ1-1; D uncertain. Germline V gene sequence: CDR1 SGHDT, CDR2 YYEEEE. V lost 0 bases and J lost 0, with 12 bases in between. The CDR3 contains 16 residues. CDR3 nucleotides: TGTGCCAGCAGCTTGGCCGGAATTAGTATGAACACTGAAGCTTTCTTT. Amino acid sequence: CASSLAGISMNTEAFF.

The chain combines TRBV28 with TRBJ1-1, with D unclear. The CDR3 contains 13 residues. V was trimmed by 3 bases and J by 5 bases, leaving 10 bases between them. The germline gives CDR1 MDHEN, CDR2 SYDVKM. CDR3 residues: CASSLEWVTEAFF. The CDR3, as DNA: TGTGCCAGCAGTTTGGAGTGGGTGACTGAAGCTTTCTTT.

V and J are TRBV28 and TRBJ2-1, with D perhaps TRBD2 (6 bases). The CDR3 is 15 amino acids. V lost 7 bases and J lost 0, with 13 bases in between. Germline V CDR1 and CDR2: MDHEN, SYDVKM. DNA of the CDR3: TGTGCCAGCAAGGGAGCGGGTCACTCCTACAATGAGCAGTTCTTC. This sequence encodes CASKGAGHSYNEQFF.

This clone was seen more than once but under ten times. This chain connects TRBV5-5 to TRBJ2-7, with a weak D call TRBD1 (5 bases). This CDR3 contains 15 residues. CDR1 and CDR2 (germline): SGHKS, YYEKEE (reference sequence). Trimming removed 6 bases from V and 2 bases from J, with 18 bases in between. CDR3 residues: CASISQGAPPYEQYF. As DNA, the CDR3 is TGTGCCAGCATCTCCCAAGGGGCTCCCCCCTACGAGCAGTACTTC.